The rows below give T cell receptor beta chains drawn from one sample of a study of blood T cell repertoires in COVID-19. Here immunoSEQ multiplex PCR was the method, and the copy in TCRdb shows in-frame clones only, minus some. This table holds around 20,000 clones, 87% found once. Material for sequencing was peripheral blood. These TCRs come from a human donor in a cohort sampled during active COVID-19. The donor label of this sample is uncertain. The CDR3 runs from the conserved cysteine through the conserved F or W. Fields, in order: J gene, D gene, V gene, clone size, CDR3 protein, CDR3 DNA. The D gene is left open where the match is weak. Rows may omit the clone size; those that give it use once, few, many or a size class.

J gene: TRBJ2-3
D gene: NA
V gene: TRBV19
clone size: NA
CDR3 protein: CASTPADTSTDTQYF
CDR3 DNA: TGTGCCAGTACCCCAGCAGACACTAGCACAGATACGCAGTATTTT

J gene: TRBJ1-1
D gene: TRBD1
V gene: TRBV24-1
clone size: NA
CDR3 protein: CATSEGTAEAFF
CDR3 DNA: TGTGCCACCAGTGAAGGGACAGCTGAAGCTTTCTTT

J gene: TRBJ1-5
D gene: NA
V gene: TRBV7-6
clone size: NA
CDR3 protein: CASSTEGRQPQHF
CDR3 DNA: TGTGCCAGCAGCACCGAGGGTAGACAGCCCCAGCATTTT

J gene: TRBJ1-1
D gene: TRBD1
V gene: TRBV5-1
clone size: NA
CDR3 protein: CASSPGQVPTEAFF
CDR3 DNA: TGCGCCAGCAGCCCGGGACAGGTACCTACTGAAGCTTTCTTT

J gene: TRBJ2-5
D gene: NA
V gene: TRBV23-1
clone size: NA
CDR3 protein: CASSRAGEKVTQYF
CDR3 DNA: TGCGCCAGCAGTCGTGCAGGGGAAAAAGTGACCCAGTACTTC

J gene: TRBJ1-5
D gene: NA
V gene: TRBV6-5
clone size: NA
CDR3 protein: CASNPGGWGNQPQHF
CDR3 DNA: TGTGCCAGCAATCCAGGCGGGTGGGGCAATCAGCCCCAGCATTTT

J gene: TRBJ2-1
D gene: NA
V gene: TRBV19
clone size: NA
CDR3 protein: CASSIVRETYNEQFF
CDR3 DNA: TGTGCCAGTAGTATAGTTCGGGAGACCTACAATGAGCAGTTCTTC

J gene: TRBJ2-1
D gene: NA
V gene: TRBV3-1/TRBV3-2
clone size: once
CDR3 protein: CASSQDGASRGFF
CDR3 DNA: TGTGCCAGCAGCCAAGATGGCGCCTCTAGGGGGTTCTTC

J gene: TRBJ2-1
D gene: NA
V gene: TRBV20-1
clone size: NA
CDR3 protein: CSARQGGEQFF
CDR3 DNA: TGCAGTGCTAGACAGGGAGGTGAGCAGTTCTTC

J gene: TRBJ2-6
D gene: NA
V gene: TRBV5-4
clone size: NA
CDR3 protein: CASSPTSGGANVLTF
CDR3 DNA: TGTGCCAGCAGCCCGACCTCGGGGGGGGCCAACGTCCTGACTTTC

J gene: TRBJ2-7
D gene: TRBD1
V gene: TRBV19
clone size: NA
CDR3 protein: CASSIALGQGKSYEQYF
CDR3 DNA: TGTGCCAGTAGTATAGCTTTGGGACAGGGAAAGTCCTACGAGCAGTACTTC

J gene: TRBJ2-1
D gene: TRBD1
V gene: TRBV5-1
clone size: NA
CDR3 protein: CASSLGTGGLDEQFF
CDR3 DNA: TGCGCCAGCAGCTTAGGGACAGGGGGCCTGGATGAGCAGTTCTTC

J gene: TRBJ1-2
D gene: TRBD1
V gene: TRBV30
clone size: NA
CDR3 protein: CAWGMKGAVGYTF
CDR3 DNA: TGTGCCTGGGGGATGAAGGGGGCAGTTGGCTACACCTTC

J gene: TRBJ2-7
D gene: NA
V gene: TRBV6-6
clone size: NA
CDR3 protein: CASKSRDSYEQYF
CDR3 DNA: TGTGCCAGCAAATCGAGGGATTCCTACGAGCAGTACTTC

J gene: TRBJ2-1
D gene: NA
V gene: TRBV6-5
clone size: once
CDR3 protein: CASRTGYNEQFF
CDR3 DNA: TGTGCCAGCAGGACCGGGTACAATGAGCAGTTCTTC

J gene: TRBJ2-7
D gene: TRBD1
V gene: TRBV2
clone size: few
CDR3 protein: CASSEAPPGQGYYEQYF
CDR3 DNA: TGTGCCAGCAGTGAAGCCCCTCCGGGACAGGGATACTACGAGCAGTACTTC

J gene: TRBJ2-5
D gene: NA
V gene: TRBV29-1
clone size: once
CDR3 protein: CSVEVVASETQYF
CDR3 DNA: TGCAGCGTTGAAGTGGTAGCATCAGAGACCCAGTACTTC

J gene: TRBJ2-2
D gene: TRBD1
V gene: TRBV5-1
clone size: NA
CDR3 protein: CASSGTGGSNTGELFF
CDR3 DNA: TGCGCCAGCAGTGGGACAGGGGGTTCGAACACCGGGGAGCTGTTTTTT

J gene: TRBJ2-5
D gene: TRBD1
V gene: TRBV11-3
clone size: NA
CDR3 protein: CASSRDRAQETQYF
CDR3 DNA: TGTGCCAGCAGCCGGGACAGGGCGCAAGAGACCCAGTACTTC

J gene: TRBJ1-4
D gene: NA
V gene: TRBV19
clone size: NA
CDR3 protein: CASSIQGTTNEKLFF
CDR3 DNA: TGTGCCAGTAGTATTCAGGGGACAACTAATGAAAAACTGTTTTTT

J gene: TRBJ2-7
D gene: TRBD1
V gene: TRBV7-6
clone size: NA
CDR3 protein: CASSLRPGQGYEQYF
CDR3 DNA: TGTGCCAGCAGCTTACGGCCGGGACAGGGCTACGAGCAGTACTTC

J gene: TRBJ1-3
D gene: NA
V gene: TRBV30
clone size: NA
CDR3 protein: CALMDRHSGNTIYF
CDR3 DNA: TGTGCCTTGATGGACAGACACTCTGGAAACACCATATATTTT

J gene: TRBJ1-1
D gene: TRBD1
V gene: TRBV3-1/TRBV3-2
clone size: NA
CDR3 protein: CASSQDWVDRGNTEAFF
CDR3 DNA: TGTGCCAGCAGCCAAGACTGGGTAGACAGGGGGAACACTGAAGCTTTCTTT

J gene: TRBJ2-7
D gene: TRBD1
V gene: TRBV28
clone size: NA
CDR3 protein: CASRVRQGWEQYF
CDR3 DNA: TGTGCCAGCAGGGTCCGACAGGGTTGGGAGCAGTACTTC

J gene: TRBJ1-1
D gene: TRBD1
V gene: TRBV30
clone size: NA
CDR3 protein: CAWSGYRGKAFF
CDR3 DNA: TGTGCCTGGAGTGGATACAGGGGGAAAGCTTTCTTT

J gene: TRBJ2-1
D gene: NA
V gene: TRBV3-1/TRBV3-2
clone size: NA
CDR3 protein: CASSPTGTEGYNEQFF
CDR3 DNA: TGTGCCAGCAGCCCCACCGGGACTGAGGGATACAATGAGCAGTTCTTC

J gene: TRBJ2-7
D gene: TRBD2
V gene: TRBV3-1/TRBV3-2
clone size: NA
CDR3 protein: CASSATSGYFEQYF
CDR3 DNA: TGTGCCAGCAGCGCGACTAGCGGGTACTTCGAGCAGTACTTC

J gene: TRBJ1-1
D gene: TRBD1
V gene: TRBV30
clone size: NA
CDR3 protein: CAWSRGDRTQNTEAFF
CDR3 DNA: TGTGCCTGGAGTCGTGGGGACAGGACACAGAACACTGAAGCTTTCTTT

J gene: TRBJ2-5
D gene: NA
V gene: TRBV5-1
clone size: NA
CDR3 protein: CASSFQAQETQYF
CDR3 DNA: TGCGCCAGCAGCTTCCAGGCCCAAGAGACCCAGTACTTC

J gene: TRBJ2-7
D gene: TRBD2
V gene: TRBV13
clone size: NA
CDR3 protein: CASSLRLANEQYF
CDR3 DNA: TGTGCCAGCAGCTTACGACTAGCGAACGAGCAGTACTTC

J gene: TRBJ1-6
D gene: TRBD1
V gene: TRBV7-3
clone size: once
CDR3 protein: CASSSGQGANSPLHF
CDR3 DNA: TGTGCCAGCAGCTCCGGACAGGGAGCGAATTCACCCCTCCACTTT

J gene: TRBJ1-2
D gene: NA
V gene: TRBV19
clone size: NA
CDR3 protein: CASSSSHVGQGSGYTF
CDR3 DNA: TGTGCCAGTAGTTCCTCCCACGTCGGGCAGGGTAGTGGCTACACCTTC

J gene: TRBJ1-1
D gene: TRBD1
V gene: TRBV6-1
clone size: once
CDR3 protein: CASSGRQGAEYTEAFF
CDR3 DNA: TGTGCCAGCAGTGGAAGACAGGGGGCCGAATACACTGAAGCTTTCTTT

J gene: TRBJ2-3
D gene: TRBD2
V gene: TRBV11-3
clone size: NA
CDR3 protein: CASSPLSGSDTQYF
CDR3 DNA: TGTGCCAGCAGCCCTCTTAGCGGGAGTGATACGCAGTATTTT

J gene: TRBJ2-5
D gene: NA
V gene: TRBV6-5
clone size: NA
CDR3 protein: CACLRSVETQYF
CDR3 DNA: TGTGCCTGTCTGAGGTCGGTGGAGACCCAGTACTTC

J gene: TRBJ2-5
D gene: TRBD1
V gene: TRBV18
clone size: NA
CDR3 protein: CASSPETGGETQYF
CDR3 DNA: TGTGCCAGCTCACCAGAGACAGGGGGAGAGACCCAGTACTTC

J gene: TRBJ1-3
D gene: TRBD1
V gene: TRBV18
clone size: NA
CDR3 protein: CASSPRDRVSGNTIYF
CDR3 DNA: TGTGCCAGCTCACCACGGGACAGGGTTTCTGGAAACACCATATATTTT

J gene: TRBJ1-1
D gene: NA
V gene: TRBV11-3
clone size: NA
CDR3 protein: CASSSGGWQVDTEAFF
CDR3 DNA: TGTGCCAGCAGCTCAGGAGGGTGGCAGGTTGATACTGAAGCTTTCTTT

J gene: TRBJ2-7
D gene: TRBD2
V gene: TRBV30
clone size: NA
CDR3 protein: CAWSVGLAGHEQYF
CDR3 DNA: TGTGCCTGGAGTGTCGGACTAGCGGGACACGAGCAGTACTTC

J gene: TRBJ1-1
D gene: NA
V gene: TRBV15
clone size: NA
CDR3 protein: CATREDRNTEAFF
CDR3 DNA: TGTGCCACCAGGGAGGACAGGAACACTGAAGCTTTCTTT

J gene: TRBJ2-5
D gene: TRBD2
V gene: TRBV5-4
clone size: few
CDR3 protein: CASNAGTSEETQYF
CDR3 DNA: TGTGCCAGCAACGCCGGGACTAGTGAAGAGACCCAGTACTTC

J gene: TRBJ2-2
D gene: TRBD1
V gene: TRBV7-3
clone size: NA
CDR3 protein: CASSPRDRSVTGELFF
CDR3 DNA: TGTGCCAGCAGCCCGCGGGACAGGAGTGTCACCGGGGAGCTGTTTTTT

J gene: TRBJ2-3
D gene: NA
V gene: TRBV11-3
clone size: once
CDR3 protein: CASSLGGFLDTQYF
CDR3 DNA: TGTGCCAGCAGCTTAGGAGGGTTCTTGGATACGCAGTATTTT

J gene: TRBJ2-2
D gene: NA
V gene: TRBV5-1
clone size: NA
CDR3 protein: CASSPAGQPDTGELFF
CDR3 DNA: TGCGCCAGCAGCCCGGCGGGACAGCCTGACACCGGGGAGCTGTTTTTT

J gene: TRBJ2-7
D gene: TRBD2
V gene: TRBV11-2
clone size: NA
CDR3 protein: CASSFGTSAYEQYF
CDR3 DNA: TGTGCCAGCAGCTTTGGGACTAGCGCCTACGAGCAGTACTTC

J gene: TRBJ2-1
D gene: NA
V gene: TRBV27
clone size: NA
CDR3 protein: CASSLSRQDNEQFF
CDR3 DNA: TGTGCCAGCAGTTTATCGAGACAAGACAATGAGCAGTTCTTC

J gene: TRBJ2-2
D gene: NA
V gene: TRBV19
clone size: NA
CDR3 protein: CASRDFSNSAGELFF
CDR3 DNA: TGTGCCAGCCGGGACTTCTCGAATAGCGCCGGGGAGCTGTTTTTT

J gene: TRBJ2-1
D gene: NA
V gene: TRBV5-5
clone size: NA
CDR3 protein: CASSLWLLDEQFF
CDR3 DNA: TGTGCCAGCAGCTTGTGGCTTCTGGATGAGCAGTTCTTC

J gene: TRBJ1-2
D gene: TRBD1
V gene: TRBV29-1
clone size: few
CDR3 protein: CSVEARTGKDYGYTF
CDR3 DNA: TGCAGCGTTGAGGCCCGGACAGGGAAGGACTATGGCTACACCTTC